A single sample gave rise to the 3 T cell receptor beta chains below, sequenced in a study of beta chain features in type 1 diabetes. Reverse transcription of all isolated RNA meant that expressed TCRB transcripts were sequenced. Sequencing used immunoSEQ multiplex PCR; TCRdb keeps in-frame clones, though not all of them. The profile shows about 230,000 clones, roughly 9.6% of them singletons. What was sequenced was naive CD4+ T cells from blood. The receptor source for this set is a woman in her late teens or twenties in good health.

This clone was seen more than once but under ten times. The CDR3 sequence is CASSGLAAQETQYF. The DNA for the CDR3 is TGCGCCAGCAGCGGACTAGCGGCTCAAGAGACCCAGTACTTC. The rearrangement joins TRBV5-1 to TRBJ2-5, with 10 nucleotides matching TRBD2. The CDR3 extends over 14 amino acids. J gave up 2 bases and V 4 bases, and 2 bases lay outside the gene matches. Germline loops: CDR1 SGHRS, CDR2 YFSETQ.

The chain is built from TRBV5-1 and TRBJ1-5; the match to TRBD1 covers 7 bases. The CDR3 is made up of 14 amino acids. Germline V gene lookup returns CDR1 SGHRS and CDR2 YFSETQ. Losses at the gene ends were 0 bases for V and 9 bases for J; bases not matched to a gene: 6. This CDR3 is CASSLGTGVTPQHF. In DNA, the CDR3 is TGCGCCAGCAGCTTGGGTACAGGGGTAACGCCCCAGCATTTT.

This chain links TRBV5-1 with TRBJ2-2, with D maybe TRBD2 (6 bases). CDR3 length: 15 residues. The germline CDR1 and CDR2 sequences are SGHRS and YFSETQ. V lost 4 bases to trimming and J lost 4 bases, with 14 bases between them. The CDR3 nucleotides read TGCGCCAGCAGCAGCGGGCTTTCTGGCACCGGGGAGCTGTTTTTT. As protein: CASSSGLSGTGELFF.